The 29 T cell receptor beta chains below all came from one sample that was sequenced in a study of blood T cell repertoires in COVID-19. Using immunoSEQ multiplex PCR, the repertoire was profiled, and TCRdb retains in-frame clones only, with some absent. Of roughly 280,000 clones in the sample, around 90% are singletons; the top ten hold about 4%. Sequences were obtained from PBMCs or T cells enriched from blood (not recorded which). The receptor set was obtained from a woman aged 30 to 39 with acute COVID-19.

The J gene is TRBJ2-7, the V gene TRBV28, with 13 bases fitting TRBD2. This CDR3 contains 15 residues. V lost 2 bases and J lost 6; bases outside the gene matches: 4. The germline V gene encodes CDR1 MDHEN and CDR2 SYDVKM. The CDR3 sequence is CASSLLTSGRGEQYF. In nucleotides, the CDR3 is TGTGCCAGCAGTTTACTAACTAGCGGGAGGGGCGAGCAGTACTTC.

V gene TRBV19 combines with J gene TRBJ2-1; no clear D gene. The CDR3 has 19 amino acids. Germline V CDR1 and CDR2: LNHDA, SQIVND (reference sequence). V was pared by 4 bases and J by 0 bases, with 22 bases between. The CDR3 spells CASSTPYGAAMSSYNEQFF. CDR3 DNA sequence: TGTGCCAGTAGTACCCCGTACGGTGCGGCTATGAGCTCCTACAATGAGCAGTTCTTC.

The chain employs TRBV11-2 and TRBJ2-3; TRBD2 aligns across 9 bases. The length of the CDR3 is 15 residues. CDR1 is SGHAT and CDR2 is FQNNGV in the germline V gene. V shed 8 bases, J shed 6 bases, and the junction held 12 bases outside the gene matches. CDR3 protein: CASGLLAGEGDTQYF. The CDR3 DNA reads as TGTGCCAGCGGTCTTTTAGCGGGAGAGGGTGATACGCAGTATTTT.

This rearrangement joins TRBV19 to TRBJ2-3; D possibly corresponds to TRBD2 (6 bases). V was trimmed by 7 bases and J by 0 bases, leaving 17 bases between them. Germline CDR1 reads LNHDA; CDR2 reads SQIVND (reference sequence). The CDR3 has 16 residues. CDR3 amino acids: CASKKSSVTSTDTQYF. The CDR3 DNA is TGTGCCAGTAAAAAATCTAGCGTGACTAGCACAGATACGCAGTATTTT.

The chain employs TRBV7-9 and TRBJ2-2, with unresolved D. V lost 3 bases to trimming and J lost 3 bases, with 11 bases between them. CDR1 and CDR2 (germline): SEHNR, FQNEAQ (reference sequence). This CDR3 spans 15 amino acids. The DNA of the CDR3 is TGTGCCAGCAGCTTGTTTGTAGGAGACACCGGGGAGCTGTTTTTT. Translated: CASSLFVGDTGELFF.

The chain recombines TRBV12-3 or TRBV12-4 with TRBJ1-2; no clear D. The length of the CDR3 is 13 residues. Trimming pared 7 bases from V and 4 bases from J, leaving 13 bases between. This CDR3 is CASNPGEFYGYTF. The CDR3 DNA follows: TGTGCCAGCAACCCTGGGGAGTTCTATGGCTACACCTTC.

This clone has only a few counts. CDR3 nucleotides: TGTGCCAGCAGCTTAGCGGAGGGGACGGATACGCAGTATTTT. Its protein product is CASSLAEGTDTQYF. The chain recombines TRBV7-9 with TRBJ2-3, with D possibly TRBD2 on 6 matching bases. CDR3 length equals 14 residues. V was pared by 0 bases and J by 6 bases, with 10 bases between. Germline V gene sequence: CDR1 SEHNR, CDR2 FQNEAQ (reference sequence).

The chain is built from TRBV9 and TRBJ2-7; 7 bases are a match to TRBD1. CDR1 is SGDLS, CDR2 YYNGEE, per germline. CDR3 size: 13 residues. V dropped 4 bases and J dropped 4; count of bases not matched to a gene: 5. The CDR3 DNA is TGTGCCAGCAGCCCGCCAGGGGGTTACGAGCAGTACTTC. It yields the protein CASSPPGGYEQYF.

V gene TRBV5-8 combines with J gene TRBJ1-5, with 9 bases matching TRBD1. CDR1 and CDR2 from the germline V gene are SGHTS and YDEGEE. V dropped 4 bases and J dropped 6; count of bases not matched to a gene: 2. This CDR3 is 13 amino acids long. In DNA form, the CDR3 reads TGTGCCAGCAGCCTGGACAGGGGTCAGCCCCAGCATTTT. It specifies CASSLDRGQPQHF.

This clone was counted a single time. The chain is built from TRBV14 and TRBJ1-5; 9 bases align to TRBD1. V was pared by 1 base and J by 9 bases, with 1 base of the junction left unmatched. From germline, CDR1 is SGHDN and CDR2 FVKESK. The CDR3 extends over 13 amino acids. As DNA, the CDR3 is TGTGCCAGCAGCCAAGGACAGGGGGGGCCCCAGCATTTT. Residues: CASSQGQGGPQHF.

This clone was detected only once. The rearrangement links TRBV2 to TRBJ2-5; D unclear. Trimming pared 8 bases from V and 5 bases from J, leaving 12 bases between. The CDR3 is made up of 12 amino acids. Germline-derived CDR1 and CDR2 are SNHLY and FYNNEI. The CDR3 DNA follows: TGTGCCAGCCGCCTATACGAGGAGACCCAGTACTTC. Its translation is CASRLYEETQYF. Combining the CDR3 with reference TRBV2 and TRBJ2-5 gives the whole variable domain EPEVTQTPSHQVTQMGQEVILRCVPISNHLYFYWYRQILGQKVEFLVSFYNNEISEKSEIFDDQFSVERPDGSNFTLKIRSTKLEDSAMYFCASRLYEETQYFGPGTRLLVL.

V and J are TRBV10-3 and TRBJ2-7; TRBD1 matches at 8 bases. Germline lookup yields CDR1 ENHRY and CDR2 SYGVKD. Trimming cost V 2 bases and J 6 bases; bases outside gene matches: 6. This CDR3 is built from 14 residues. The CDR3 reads CAISETWTGSEQYF. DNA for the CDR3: TGTGCCATCAGTGAGACATGGACAGGGAGCGAGCAGTACTTC.

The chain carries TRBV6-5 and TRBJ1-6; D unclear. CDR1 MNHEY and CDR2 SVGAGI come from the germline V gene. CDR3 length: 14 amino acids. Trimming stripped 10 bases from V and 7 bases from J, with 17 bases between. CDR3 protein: CATRPAGLNSPLHF. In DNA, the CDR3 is TGTGCCACCCGCCCGGCAGGACTAAATTCACCCCTCCACTTT.

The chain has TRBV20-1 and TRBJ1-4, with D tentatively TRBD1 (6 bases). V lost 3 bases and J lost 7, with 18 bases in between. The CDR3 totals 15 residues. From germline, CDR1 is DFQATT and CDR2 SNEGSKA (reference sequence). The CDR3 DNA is TGCAGTGCTAGTCCCCCAGGGGCTTCGGTTGAAAAACTGTTTTTT. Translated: CSASPPGASVEKLFF.

The CDR3 coding sequence is TGTGCCAGCAGCAAAGCCCCAATACCGCGAATGAACACTGAAGCTTTCTTT. It yields the protein CASSKAPIPRMNTEAFF. The chain is built from TRBV21-1 and TRBJ1-1. TRBV21-1 represents a pseudogene. CDR3 length equals 17 residues.

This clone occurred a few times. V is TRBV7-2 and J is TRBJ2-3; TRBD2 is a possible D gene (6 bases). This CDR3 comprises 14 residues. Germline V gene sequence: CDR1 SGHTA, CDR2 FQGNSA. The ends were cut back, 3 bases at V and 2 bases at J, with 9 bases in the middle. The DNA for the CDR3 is TGTGCCAGCAGCTTGTCGGGAGCCACAGATACGCAGTATTTT. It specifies CASSLSGATDTQYF. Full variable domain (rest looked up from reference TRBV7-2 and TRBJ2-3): GAGVSQSPSNKVTEKGKDVELRCDPISGHTALYWYRQSLGQGLEFLIYFQGNSAPDKSGLPSDRFSAERTGGSVSTLTIQRTQQEDSAVYLCASSLSGATDTQYFGPGTRLTVL.

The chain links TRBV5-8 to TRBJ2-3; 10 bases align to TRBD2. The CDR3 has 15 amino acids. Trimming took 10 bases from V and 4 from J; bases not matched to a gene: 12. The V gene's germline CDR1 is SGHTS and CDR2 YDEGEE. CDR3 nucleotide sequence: TGTGCCGGGAGGACTAGCGGAGCAGCGGCAGATACGCAGTATTTT. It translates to CAGRTSGAAADTQYF. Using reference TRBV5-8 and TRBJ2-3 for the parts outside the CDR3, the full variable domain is EAGVTQSPTHLIKTRGQQATLRCSPISGHTSVYWYQQALGLGLQFLLWYDEGEERNRGNFPPRFSGRQFPNYSSELNVNALELEDSALYLCAGRTSGAAADTQYFGPGTRLTVL.

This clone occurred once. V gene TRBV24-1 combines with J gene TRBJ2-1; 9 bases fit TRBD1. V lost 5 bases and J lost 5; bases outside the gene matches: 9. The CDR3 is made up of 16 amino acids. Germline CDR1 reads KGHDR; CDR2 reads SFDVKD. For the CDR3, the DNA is TGTGCCACCAGTGGTGCCCCGGGACAGGGTGACAATGAGCAGTTCTTC. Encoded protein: CATSGAPGQGDNEQFF.

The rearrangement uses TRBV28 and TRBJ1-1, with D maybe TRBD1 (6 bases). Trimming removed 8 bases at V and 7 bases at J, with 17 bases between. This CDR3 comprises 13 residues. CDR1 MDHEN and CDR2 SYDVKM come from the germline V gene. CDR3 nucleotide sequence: TGTGCCAGCGAACCGGGGCAGGGGCTTGAAGCTTTCTTT. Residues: CASEPGQGLEAFF. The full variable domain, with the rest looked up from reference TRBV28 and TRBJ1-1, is DVKVTQSSRYLVKRTGEKVFLECVQDMDHENMFWYRQDPGLGLRLIYFSYDVKMKEKGDIPEGYSVSREKKERFSLILESASTNQTSMYLCASEPGQGLEAFFGQGTRLTVV.

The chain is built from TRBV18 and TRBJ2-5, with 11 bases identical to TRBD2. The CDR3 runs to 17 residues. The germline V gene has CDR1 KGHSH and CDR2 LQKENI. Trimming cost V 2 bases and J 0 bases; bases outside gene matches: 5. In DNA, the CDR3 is TGTGCCAGCTCACCAGGGACTAGCGGAACGTACCAAGAGACCCAGTACTTC. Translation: CASSPGTSGTYQETQYF. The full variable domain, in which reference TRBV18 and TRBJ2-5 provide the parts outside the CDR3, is NAGVMQNPRHLVRRRGQEARLRCSPMKGHSHVYWYRQLPEEGLKFMVYLQKENIIDESGMPKERFSAEFPKEGPSILRIQQVVRGDSAAYFCASSPGTSGTYQETQYFGPGTRLLVL.

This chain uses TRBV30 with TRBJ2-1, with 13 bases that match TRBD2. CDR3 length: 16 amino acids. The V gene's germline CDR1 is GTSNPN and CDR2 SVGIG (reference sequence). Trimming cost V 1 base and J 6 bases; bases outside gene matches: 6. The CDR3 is CAWSGLAGGNFNEQFF. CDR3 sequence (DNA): TGTGCCTGGAGTGGACTAGCGGGAGGAAATTTCAATGAGCAGTTCTTC.

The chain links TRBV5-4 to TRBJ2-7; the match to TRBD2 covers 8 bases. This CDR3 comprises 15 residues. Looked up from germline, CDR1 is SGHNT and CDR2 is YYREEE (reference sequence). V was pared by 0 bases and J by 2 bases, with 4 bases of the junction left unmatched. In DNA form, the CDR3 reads TGTGCCAGCAGCTTGGTCTCGGGAGGGACCTACGAGCAGTACTTC. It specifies CASSLVSGGTYEQYF.

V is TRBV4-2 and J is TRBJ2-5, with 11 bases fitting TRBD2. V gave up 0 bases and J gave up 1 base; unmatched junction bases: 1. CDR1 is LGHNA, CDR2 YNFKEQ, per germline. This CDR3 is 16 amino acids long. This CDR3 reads CASSQDLAGGQETQYF. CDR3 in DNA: TGTGCCAGCAGCCAAGATCTAGCGGGAGGCCAAGAGACCCAGTACTTC.

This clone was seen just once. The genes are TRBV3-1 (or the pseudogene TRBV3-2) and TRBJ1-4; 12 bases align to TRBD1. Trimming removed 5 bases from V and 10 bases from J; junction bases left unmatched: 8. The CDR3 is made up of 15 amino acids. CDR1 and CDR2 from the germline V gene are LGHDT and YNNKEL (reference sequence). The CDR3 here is CASSYSGTGGGKLFF. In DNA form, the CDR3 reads TGTGCCAGCAGCTATTCCGGGACAGGGGGCGGAAAACTGTTTTTT.

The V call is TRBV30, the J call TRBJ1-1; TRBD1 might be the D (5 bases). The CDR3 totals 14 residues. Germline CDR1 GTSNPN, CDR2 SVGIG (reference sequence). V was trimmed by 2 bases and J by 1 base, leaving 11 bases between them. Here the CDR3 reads CAWSTGVRNTEAFF. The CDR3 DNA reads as TGTGCCTGGAGTACGGGGGTGAGGAACACTGAAGCTTTCTTT.

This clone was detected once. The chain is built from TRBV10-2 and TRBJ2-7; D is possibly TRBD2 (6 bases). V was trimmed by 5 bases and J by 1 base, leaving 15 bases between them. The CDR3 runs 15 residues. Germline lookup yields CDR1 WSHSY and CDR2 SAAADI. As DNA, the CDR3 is TGCGCCAGCAGTCCCTGGGGGGATGGTTCCTACGAGCAGTACTTC. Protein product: CASSPWGDGSYEQYF.

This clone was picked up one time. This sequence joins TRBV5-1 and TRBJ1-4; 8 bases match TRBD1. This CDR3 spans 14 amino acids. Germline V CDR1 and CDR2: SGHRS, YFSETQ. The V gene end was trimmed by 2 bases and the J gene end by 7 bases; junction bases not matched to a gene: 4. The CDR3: CASSFPGGGEKLFF. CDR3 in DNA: TGCGCCAGCAGCTTCCCAGGGGGCGGTGAAAAACTGTTTTTT.

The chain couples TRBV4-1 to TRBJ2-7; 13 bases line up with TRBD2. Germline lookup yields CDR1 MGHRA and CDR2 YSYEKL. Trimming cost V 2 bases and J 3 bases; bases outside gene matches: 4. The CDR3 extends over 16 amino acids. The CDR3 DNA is TGCGCCAGCAGCCAAAAAACTAGCGGGGGGGGCTACGAGCAGTACTTC. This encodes CASSQKTSGGGYEQYF.

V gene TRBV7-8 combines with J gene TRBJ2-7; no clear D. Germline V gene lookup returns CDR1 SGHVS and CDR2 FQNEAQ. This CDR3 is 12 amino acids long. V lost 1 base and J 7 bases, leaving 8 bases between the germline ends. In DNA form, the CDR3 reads TGTGCCAGCAGCTTAGGCCCCGCGGAGCAGTACTTC. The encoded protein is CASSLGPAEQYF.